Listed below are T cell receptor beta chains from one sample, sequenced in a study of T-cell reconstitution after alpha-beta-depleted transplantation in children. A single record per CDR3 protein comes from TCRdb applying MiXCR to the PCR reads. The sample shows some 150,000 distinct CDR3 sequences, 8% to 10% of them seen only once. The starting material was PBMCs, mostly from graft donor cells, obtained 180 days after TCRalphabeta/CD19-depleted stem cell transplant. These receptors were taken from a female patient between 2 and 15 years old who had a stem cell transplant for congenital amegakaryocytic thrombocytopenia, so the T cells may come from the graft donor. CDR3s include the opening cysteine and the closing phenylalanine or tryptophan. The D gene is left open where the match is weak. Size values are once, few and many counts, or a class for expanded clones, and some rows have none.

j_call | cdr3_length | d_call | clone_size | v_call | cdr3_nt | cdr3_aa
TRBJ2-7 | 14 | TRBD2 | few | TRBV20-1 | TGCAGTGCTGGTAGCGGGATAGGCTCCTACGAGCAGTACTTC | CSAGSGIGSYEQYF
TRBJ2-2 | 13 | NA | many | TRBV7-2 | TGTGCCAGCAAAGCGGCTTACACCGGGGAGCTGTTTTTT | CASKAAYTGELFF
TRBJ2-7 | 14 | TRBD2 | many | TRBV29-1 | TGCAGCGTAGGACTAGCGGGAGGGCACTACGAGCAGTACTTC | CSVGLAGGHYEQYF
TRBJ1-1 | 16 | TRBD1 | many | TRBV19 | TGTGCCAGTAGTATAGATACGACAGGGCGGACCACTGAAGCTTTCTTT | CASSIDTTGRTTEAFF
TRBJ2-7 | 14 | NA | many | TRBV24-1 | TGTGCCACCAGTGATTTGCGTCATCCCTACGAGCAGTACTTC | CATSDLRHPYEQYF
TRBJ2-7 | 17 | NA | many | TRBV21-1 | TGTGCCAGCAGCGCTCAAGGGCGAGGGAGGGGAGCCTACGAGCAGTACTTC | CASSAQGRGRGAYEQYF
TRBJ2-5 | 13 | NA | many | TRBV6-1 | TGTGCCAGCAGGGACGGGCCCCTAGAGACCCAGTACTTC | CASRDGPLETQYF
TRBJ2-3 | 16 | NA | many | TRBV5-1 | TGCGCCAGCAGCTTGGAGGACAGACGTTACACAGATACGCAGTATTTT | CASSLEDRRYTDTQYF
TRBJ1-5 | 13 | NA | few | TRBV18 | TGTGCCAGCTCACCTGAAGGAGGTCAGCCCCAGCATTTT | CASSPEGGQPQHF
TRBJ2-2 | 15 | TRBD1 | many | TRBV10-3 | TGTGCCATCAGTGAGGGACAGGGGGCCGGCGGGGAGCTGTTTTTT | CAISEGQGAGGELFF
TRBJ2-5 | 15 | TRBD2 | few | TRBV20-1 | TGCAGTGCCCCGACTAGCGGGACGGGGCCCGAGACCCAGTACTTC | CSAPTSGTGPETQYF
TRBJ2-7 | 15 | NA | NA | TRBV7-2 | TGTGCCAGCAGCTTAGCCGTGGCCCAAACCTACGAGCAGTACTTC | CASSLAVAQTYEQYF
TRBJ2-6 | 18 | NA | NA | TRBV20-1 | TGCAGTGCCACGGGGGGGAAGCGCGACAGGGATGGGGCCAACGTCCTGACTTTC | CSATGGKRDRDGANVLTF
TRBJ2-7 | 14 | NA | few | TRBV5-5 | TGTGCCAGCAGCTTGTCACGGATCCCCTACGAGCAGTACTTC | CASSLSRIPYEQYF
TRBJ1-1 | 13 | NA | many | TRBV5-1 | TGCGCCAGCAGCTTTGATTGGGACACTGAAGCTTTCTTT | CASSFDWDTEAFF
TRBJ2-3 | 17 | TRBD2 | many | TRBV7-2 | TGTGCCAGCAGCTTAGAGACTAGCGCCACTAGCACAGATACGCAGTATTTT | CASSLETSATSTDTQYF
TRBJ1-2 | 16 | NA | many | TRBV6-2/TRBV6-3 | TGTGCCAGCAGTTACTCCTCGGGACGTACTAACTATGGCTACACCTTC | CASSYSSGRTNYGYTF
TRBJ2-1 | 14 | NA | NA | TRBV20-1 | TGCAGTGCTAGAGGGCGGGATTCTTACAATGAGCAGTTCTTC | CSARGRDSYNEQFF
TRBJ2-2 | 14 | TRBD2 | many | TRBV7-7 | TGTGCCAGCAGCCCCGGGGGGTACACCGGGGAGCTGTTTTTT | CASSPGGYTGELFF
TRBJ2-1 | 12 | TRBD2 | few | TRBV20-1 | TGCAGCGGGACTAGCGGTCACAATGAGCAGTTCTTC | CSGTSGHNEQFF
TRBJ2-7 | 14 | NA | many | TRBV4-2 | TGTGCCAGCAGCCCAGAGCGGAATTTAGGCGAGCAGTACTTC | CASSPERNLGEQYF
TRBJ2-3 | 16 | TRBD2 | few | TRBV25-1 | TGTGCCAGCATACAGGGGGTAGCGGGAGGAAGAGATACGCAGTATTTT | CASIQGVAGGRDTQYF
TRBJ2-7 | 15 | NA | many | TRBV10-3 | TGTGCCATCAGTGATCTCGTCCTAGGGGCCTACGAGCAGTACTTC | CAISDLVLGAYEQYF
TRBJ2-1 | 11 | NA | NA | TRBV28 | TGTGCCAGCAGTGCAGTGGGCAGGCAGTTCTTC | CASSAVGRQFF
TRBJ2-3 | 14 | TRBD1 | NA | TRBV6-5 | TGTGCCAGCAGTTCACAGGGGTTCACAGATACGCAGTATTTT | CASSSQGFTDTQYF
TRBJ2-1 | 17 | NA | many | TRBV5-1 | TGCGCCAGCAGCTTGGTTGGTGTGGGAGGAGGCTACAATGAGCAGTTCTTC | CASSLVGVGGGYNEQFF
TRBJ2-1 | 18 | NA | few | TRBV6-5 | TGTGCCAGCAGTTACATCTACGACCGGGACCTAAACTACAATGAGCAGTTCTTC | CASSYIYDRDLNYNEQFF
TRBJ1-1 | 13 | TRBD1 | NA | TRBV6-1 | TGTGCCAGCAGTGAAGCCCGGGGGACAGTCGGCTTCTTT | CASSEARGTVGFF
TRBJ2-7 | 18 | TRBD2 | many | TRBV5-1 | TGCGCCAGCAGCCTTGGGGGTAAGACTAGCGGAAGCTCCTACGAGCAGTACTTC | CASSLGGKTSGSSYEQYF
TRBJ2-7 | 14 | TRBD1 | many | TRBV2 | TGTGCCAGCATCGCTGACAGGGCCGGGTACGAGCAGTACTTC | CASIADRAGYEQYF
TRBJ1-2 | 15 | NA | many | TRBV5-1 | TGCGCCAGCAAGGGGGGGCCAACCACTAACTATGGCTACACCTTC | CASKGGPTTNYGYTF
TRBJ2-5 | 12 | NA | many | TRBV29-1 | TGCAGCGGCGACGGGGTCCAAGAGACCCAGTACTTC | CSGDGVQETQYF
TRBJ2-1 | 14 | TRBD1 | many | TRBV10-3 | TGTGCCATCACCCCTGGACAGGGGTACAATGAGCAGTTCTTC | CAITPGQGYNEQFF
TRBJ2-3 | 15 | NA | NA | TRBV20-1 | TGCAGTGCTATGTCCGGGACATACAACACAGATACGCAGTATTTT | CSAMSGTYNTDTQYF
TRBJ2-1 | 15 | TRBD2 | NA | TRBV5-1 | TGTGCCAGCAGCCCAGGGAGCGGGGGCTACAATGAGCAGTTCTTC | CASSPGSGGYNEQFF
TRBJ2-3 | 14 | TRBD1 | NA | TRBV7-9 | TGTGCCAGCAGCACAACGACTCGACAGGGGACGCAGTATTTT | CASSTTTRQGTQYF
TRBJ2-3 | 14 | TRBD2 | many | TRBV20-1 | TGCAGTGCAAGAACTAGCGGGAGGATAGATACGCAGTATTTT | CSARTSGRIDTQYF
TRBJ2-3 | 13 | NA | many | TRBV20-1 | TGCAGTGCTAGCGTTCCCACCACAGATACGCAGTATTTT | CSASVPTTDTQYF
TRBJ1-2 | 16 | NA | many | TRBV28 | TGTGCCAGCAGTTTCTTTTTTTCGGATAAATCCCATGGCTACACCTTC | CASSFFFSDKSHGYTF
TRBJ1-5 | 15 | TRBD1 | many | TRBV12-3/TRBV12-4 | TGTGCCAGCAGTTTACTTGGAGGGGGCGATCAGCCCCAGCATTTT | CASSLLGGGDQPQHF
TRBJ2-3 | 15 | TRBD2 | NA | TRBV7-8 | TGTGCCAGCAGCTTAACTAGCGGACACACAGATACGCAGTATTTT | CASSLTSGHTDTQYF
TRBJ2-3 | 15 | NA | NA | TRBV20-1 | TGCAGTGCTAGGCGCCCAACAGGGTCGGGGGATACGCAGTATTTT | CSARRPTGSGDTQYF
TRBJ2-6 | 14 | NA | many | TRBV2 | TGTGCCAGCACCCTCGATGCTGGGGCCAACGTCCTGACTTTC | CASTLDAGANVLTF
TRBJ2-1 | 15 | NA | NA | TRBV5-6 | TGTGCCAGCAGCTTGGCCCCGGGATTCTACAATGAGCAGTTCTTC | CASSLAPGFYNEQFF
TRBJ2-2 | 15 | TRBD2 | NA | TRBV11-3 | TGTGCCAGCAGCTTTAGCGGGCTTAACACCGGGGAGCTGTTTTTT | CASSFSGLNTGELFF
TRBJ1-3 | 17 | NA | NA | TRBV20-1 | TGCAGTGCTAGAGATCCGCATGTCGAAGGCTCTGGAAACACCATATATTTT | CSARDPHVEGSGNTIYF
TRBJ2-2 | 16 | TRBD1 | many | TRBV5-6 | TGTGCCAGCAGCTTGGCGGAACAGGGGAGTAACGGGGAGCTGTTTTTT | CASSLAEQGSNGELFF
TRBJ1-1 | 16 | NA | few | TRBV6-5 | TGTGCCAGCAGTTTGACACCAGGGTTTAGGAACACTGAAGCTTTCTTT | CASSLTPGFRNTEAFF
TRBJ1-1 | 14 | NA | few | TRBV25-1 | TGTGCCAGCAGCTCGGGGACACAGAACACTGAAGCTTTCTTT | CASSSGTQNTEAFF
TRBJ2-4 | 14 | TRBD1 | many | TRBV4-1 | TGCGCCAGCAGCCTACGGACAGGGGAAAACATTCAGTACTTC | CASSLRTGENIQYF
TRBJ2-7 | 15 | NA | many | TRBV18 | TGTGCCAGCTCACCTTTGGCGGCCCTGGGGTACGAGCAGTACTTC | CASSPLAALGYEQYF
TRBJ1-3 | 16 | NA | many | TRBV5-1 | TGCGCCAGCAGCTTGGAGGGCAGCAACTCTGGAAACACCATATATTTT | CASSLEGSNSGNTIYF
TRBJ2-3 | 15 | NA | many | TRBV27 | TGTGCCAGCAGTAAGGGGGCGGGAGTGGCAGATACGCAGTATTTT | CASSKGAGVADTQYF
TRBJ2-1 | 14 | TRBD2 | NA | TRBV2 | TGTGCCAGCAGTAAACTAGCGGGAGTCAATGAGCAGTTCTTC | CASSKLAGVNEQFF
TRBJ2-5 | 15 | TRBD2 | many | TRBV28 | TGTGCCAGCAGTCTCGGACTAGCGGGTCTGGAGACCCAGTACTTC | CASSLGLAGLETQYF
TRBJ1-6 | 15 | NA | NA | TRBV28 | TGTGCCGGCAGTTTATCGGCACCTTATAATTCACCCCTCCACTTT | CAGSLSAPYNSPLHF
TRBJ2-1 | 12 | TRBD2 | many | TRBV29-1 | TGCAGCGTTGCGGGAGGGTACAATGAGCAGTTCTTC | CSVAGGYNEQFF